These 9 T cell receptor beta chains originate from one sample sequenced in a study of monozygotic twins with cystic fibrosis. Sequencing was performed with immunoSEQ multiplex PCR; in TCRdb, only in-frame clones are kept and a portion is missing. This sample has around 30,000 clones, with roughly 90% found just once. The sequenced material came from blood. These receptors were collected from a girl aged 2-9 years with cystic fibrosis.

The rearrangement links TRBV4-1 to TRBJ2-3; D possibly corresponds to TRBD1 (6 bases). V was pared by 0 bases and J by 2 bases, with 15 bases between. Germline-derived CDR1 and CDR2 are MGHRA and YSYEKL. There are 17 residues in the CDR3. DNA for the CDR3: TGCGCCAGCAGCCAAGACGGCAGGGGCCTCTTCACAGATACGCAGTATTTT. This sequence encodes CASSQDGRGLFTDTQYF.

The chain recombines TRBV19 with TRBJ2-6; D might be TRBD2 (6 bases). With 3 bases removed from V and 1 base from J, the gap between germline ends came to 19 bases. The CDR3 loop spans 19 amino acids. CDR1 is LNHDA and CDR2 is SQIVND in the germline V gene (reference sequence). CDR3: CASSIQRVQAWSGANVLTF. DNA for the CDR3: TGTGCCAGTAGTATCCAGCGGGTACAGGCGTGGTCTGGGGCCAACGTCCTGACTTTC.

The gene calls are TRBV5-5 and TRBJ2-7; TRBD1 matches 9 bases. The CDR3 spans 14 residues. Germline CDR1 is SGHKS and CDR2 is YYEKEE (reference sequence). Germline trimming cut 5 bases from V and 6 bases from J; bases unmatched to any gene: 9. DNA for the CDR3: TGTGCCAGCAGGGTCCCGGGACAGGGAATCGAGCAGTACTTC. Protein product: CASRVPGQGIEQYF.

The gene calls are TRBV5-8 and TRBJ2-4; 7 bases are a match to TRBD1. The ends lost 4 bases at V and 1 base at J; junction bases unmatched: 5. Germline assignment: CDR1 SGHTS and CDR2 YDEGEE. The CDR3 totals 15 residues. DNA for the CDR3: TGTGCCAGCAGCATCGACAGGGCGGCCAAAAACATTCAGTACTTC. It encodes CASSIDRAAKNIQYF. Full variable domain (remainder filled in from reference TRBV5-8 and TRBJ2-4): EAGVTQSPTHLIKTRGQQATLRCSPISGHTSVYWYQQALGLGLQFLLWYDEGEERNRGNFPPRFSGRQFPNYSSELNVNALELEDSALYLCASSIDRAAKNIQYFGAGTRLSVL.

The V call is TRBV7-9, the J call TRBJ2-7; a possible D gene is TRBD2 (6 bases). The CDR3 is made up of 14 amino acids. CDR1 and CDR2 (germline): SEHNR, FQNEAQ (reference sequence). V lost 4 bases to trimming and J lost 3 bases, with 13 bases between them. CDR3 sequence: CASSSREHIYEQYF. In nucleotides, the CDR3 is TGTGCCAGCAGCTCCCGGGAGCACATCTACGAGCAGTACTTC.

This clone was picked up a small number of times. J is TRBJ1-1 and V is TRBV5-1; 10 positions agree with TRBD1. The CDR3 contains 13 residues. CDR1 SGHRS and CDR2 YFSETQ come from the germline V gene. Germline trimming cut 4 bases from V and 5 bases from J; bases unmatched to any gene: 2. CDR3 coding DNA: TGCGCCAGCAGCCCGGGACAGGGGACTGAAGCTTTCTTT. It codes for CASSPGQGTEAFF.

This clone was observed a few times. The chain has TRBV4-1 and TRBJ1-2; D uncertain. Per the germline V gene, CDR1 is MGHRA and CDR2 is YSYEKL. The germline V and J ends were trimmed by 1 base and 5 bases, with 11 bases remaining between them. This CDR3 region has 14 residues. DNA of the CDR3: TGCGCCAGCAGCCAAGTCAGGTCGGATTATGGCTACACCTTC. Translating gives CASSQVRSDYGYTF.

V gene TRBV7-2 combines with J gene TRBJ2-1, with 8 bases that match TRBD2. Germline CDR1 and CDR2: SGHTA and FQGNSA. This CDR3 contains 16 residues. J was trimmed by 0 bases and V by 2 bases; bases with no gene match: 3. The CDR3 bases are TGTGCCAGCAGCTTACGAGCGGGGGCCTCCTACAATGAGCAGTTCTTC. This encodes CASSLRAGASYNEQFF. Full variable domain (missing parts from reference TRBV7-2 and TRBJ2-1): GAGVSQSPSNKVTEKGKDVELRCDPISGHTALYWYRQSLGQGLEFLIYFQGNSAPDKSGLPSDRFSAERTGGSVSTLTIQRTQQEDSAVYLCASSLRAGASYNEQFFGPGTRLTVL.

The gene calls are TRBV19 and TRBJ2-5; tentative D call: TRBD2 (6 bases). Germline-derived CDR1 and CDR2 are LNHDA and SQIVND (reference sequence). Trimming took 6 bases from V and 1 from J, leaving 18 bases between them. The CDR3 totals 16 residues. The CDR3, as DNA: TGTGCCAGTAGCCCAATTCGGGACGGGGGCCAAGAGACCCAGTACTTC. It is translated as CASSPIRDGGQETQYF.